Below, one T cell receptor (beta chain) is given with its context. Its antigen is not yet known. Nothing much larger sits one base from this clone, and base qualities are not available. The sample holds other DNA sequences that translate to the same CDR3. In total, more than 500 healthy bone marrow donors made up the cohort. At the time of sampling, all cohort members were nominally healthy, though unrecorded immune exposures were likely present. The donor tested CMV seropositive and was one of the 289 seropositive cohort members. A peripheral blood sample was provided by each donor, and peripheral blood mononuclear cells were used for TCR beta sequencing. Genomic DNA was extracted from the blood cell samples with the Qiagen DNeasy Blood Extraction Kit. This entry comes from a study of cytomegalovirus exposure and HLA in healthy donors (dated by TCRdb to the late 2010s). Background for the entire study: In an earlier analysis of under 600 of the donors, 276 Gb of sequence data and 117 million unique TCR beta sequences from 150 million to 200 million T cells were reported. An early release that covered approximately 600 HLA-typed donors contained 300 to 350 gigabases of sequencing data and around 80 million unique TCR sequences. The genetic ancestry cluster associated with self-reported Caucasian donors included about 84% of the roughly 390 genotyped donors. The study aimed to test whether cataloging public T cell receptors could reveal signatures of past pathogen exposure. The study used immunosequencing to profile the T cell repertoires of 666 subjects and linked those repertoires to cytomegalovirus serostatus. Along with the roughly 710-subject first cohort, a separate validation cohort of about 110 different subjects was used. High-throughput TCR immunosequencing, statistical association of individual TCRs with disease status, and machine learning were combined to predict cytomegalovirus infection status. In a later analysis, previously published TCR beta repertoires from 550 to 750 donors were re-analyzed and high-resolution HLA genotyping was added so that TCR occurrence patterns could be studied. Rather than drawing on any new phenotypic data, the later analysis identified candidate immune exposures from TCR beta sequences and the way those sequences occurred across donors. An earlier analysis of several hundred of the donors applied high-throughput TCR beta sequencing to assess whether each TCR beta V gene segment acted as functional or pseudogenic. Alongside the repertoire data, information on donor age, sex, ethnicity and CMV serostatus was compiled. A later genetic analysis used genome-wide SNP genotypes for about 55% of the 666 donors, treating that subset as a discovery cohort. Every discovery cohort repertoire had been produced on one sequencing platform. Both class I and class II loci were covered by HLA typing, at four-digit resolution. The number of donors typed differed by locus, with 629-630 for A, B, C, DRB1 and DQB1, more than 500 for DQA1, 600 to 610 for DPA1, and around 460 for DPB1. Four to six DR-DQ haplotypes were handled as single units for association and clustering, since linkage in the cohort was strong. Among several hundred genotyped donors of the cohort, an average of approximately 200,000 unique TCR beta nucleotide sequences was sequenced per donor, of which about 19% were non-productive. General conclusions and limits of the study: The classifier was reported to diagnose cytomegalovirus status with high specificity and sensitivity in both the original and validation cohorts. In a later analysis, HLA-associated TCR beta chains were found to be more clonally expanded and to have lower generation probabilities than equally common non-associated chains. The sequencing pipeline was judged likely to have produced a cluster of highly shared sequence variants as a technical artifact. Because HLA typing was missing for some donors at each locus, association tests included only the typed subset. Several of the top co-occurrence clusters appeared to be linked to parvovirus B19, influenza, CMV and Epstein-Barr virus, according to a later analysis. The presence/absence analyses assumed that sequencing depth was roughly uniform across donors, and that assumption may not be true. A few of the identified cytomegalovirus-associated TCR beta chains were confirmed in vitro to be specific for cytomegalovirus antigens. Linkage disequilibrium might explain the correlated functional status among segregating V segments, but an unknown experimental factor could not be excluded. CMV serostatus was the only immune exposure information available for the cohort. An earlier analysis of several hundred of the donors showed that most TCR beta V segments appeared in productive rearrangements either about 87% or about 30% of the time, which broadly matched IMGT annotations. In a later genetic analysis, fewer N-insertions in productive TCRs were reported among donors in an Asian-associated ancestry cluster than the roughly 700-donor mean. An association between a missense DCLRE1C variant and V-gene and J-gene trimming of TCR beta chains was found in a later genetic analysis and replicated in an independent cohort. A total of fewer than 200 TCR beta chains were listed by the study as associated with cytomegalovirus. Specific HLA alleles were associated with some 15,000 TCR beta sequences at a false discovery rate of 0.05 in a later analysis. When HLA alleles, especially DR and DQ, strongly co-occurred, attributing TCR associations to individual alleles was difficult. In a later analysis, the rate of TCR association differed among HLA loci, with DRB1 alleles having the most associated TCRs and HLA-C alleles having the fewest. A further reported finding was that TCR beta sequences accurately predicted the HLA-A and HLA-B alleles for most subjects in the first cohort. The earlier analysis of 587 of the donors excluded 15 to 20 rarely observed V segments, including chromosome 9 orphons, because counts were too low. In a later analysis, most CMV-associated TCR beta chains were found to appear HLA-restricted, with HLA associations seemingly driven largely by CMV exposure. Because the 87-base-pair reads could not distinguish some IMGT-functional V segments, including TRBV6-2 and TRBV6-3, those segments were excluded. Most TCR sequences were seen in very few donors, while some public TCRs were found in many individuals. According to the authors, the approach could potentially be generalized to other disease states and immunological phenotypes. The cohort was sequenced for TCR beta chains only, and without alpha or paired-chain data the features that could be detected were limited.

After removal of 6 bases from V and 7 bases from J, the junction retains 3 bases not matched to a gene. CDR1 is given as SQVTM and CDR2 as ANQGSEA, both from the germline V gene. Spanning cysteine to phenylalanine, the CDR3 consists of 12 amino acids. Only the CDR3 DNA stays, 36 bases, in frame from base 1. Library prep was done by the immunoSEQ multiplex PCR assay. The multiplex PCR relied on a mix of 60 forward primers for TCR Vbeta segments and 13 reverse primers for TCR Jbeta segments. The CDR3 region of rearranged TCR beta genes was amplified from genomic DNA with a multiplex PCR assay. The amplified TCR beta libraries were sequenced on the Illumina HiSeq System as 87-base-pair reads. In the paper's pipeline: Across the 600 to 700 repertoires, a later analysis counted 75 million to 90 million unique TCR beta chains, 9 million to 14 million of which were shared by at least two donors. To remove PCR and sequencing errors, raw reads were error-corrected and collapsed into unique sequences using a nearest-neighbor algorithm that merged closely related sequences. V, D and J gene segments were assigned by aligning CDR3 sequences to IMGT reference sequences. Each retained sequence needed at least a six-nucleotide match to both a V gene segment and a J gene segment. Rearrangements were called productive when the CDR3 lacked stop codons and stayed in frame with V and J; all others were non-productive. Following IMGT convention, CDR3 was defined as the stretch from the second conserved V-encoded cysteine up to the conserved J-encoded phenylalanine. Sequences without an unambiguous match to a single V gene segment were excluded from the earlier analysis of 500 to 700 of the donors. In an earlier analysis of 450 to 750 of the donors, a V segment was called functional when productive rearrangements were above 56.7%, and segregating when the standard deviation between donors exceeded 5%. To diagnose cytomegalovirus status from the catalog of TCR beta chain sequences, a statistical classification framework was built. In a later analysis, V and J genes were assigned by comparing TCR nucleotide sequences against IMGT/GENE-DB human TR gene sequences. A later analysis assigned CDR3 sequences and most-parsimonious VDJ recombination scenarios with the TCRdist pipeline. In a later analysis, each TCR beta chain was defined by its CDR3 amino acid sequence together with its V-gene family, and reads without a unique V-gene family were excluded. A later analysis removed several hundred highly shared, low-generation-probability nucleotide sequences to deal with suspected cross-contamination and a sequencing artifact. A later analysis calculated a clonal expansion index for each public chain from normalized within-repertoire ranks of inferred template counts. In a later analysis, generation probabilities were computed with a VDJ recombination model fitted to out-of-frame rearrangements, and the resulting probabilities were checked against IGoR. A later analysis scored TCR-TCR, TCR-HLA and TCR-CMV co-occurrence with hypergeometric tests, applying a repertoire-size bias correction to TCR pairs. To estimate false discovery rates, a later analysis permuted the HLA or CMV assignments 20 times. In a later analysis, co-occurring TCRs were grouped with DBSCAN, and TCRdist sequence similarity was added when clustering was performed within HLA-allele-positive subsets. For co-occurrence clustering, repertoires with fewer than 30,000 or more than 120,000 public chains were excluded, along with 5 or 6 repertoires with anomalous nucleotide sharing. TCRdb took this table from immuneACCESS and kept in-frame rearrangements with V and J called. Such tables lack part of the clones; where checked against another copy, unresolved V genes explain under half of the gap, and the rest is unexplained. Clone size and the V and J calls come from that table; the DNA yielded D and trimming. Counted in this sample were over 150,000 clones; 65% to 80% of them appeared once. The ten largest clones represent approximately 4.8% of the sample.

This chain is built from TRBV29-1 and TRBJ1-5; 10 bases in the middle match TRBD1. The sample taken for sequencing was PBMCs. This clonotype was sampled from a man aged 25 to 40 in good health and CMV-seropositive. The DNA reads TGCAGCGTCGGACAGGGGGACCAGCCCCAGCATTTT. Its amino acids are CSVGQGDQPQHF.